The sequence of this TCR beta chain was determined in a study of preoperative IRX-2 immunotherapy in early breast cancer. Treatment denoted: preoperative locoregional IRX-2 cytokine immunotherapy. The table came from immunoSEQ multiplex PCR; TCRdb's copy has only in-frame clones and leaves some out. The sample shows tens of thousands of clones, roughly 90% of them seen only once. V was clipped by 7 bases and J by 2 bases; unmatched bases: 3. The CDR3 runs 14 residues. Germline-derived CDR1 and CDR2 are WSHSY and SAAADI. Here the sequenced sample was tumor tissue, taken after IRX-2 immunotherapy. The TCR originated in a human donor with breast cancer. The J gene is TRBJ2-7, the V gene TRBV10-2, with TRBD2 identical over 12 bases. The CDR3 DNA reads as TGCGCCAGCATGCTAGCGGGAGGGGCCTACGAGCAGTACTTC. It specifies CASMLAGGAYEQYF.